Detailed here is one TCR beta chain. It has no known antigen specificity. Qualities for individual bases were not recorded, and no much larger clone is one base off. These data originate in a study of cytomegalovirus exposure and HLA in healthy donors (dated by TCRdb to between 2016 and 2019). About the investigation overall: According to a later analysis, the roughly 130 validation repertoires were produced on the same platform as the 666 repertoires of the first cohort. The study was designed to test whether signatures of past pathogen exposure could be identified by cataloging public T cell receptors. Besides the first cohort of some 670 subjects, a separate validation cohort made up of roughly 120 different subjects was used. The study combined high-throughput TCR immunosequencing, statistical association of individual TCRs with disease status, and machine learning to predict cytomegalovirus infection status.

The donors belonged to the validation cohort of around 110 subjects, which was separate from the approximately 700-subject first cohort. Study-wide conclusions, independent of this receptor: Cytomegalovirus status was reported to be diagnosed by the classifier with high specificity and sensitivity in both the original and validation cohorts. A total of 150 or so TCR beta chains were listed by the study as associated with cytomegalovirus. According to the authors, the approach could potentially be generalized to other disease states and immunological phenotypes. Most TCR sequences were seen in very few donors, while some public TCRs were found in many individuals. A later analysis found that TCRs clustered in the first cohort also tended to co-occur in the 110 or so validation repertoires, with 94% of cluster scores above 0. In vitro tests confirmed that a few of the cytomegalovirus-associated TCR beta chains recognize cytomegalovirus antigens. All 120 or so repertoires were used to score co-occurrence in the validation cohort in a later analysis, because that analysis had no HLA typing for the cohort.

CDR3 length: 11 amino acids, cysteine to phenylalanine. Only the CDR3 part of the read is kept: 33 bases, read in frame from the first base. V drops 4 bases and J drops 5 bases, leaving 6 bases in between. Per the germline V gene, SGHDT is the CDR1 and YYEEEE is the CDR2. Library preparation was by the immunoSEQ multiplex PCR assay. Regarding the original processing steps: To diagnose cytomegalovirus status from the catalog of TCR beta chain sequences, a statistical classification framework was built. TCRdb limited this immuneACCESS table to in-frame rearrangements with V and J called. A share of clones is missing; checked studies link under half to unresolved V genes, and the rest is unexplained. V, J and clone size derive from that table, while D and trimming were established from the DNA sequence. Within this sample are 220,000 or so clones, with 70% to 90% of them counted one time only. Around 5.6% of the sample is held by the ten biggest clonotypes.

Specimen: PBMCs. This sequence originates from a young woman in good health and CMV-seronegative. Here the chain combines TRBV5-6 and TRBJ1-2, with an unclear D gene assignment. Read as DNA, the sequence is TGTGCCAGCAGCAAGACTTATGGCTACACCTTC. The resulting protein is CASSKTYGYTF.